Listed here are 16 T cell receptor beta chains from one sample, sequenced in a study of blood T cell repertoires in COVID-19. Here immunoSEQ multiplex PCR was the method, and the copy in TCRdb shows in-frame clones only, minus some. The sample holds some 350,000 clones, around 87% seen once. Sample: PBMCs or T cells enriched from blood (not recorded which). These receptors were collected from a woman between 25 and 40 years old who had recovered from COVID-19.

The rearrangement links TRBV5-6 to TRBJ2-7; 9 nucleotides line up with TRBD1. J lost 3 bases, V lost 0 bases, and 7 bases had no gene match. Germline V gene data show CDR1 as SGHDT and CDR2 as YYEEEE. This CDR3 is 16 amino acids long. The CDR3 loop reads CASSLEYRGHNYEQYF. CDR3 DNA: TGTGCCAGCAGCTTGGAGTACAGGGGGCATAACTACGAGCAGTACTTC. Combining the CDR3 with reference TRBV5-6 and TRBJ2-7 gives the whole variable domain DAGVTQSPTHLIKTRGQQVTLRCSPKSGHDTVSWYQQALGQGPQFIFQYYEEEERQRGNFPDRFSGHQFPNYSSELNVNALLLGDSALYLCASSLEYRGHNYEQYFGPGTRLTVT.

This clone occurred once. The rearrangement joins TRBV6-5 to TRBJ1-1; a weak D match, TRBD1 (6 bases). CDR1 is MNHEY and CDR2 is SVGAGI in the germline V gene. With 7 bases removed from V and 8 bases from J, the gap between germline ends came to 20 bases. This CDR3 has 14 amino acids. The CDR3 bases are TGTGCCAGCATGTCACACAGGGAGGGGGGAGAAGCTTTCTTT. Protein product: CASMSHREGGEAFF.

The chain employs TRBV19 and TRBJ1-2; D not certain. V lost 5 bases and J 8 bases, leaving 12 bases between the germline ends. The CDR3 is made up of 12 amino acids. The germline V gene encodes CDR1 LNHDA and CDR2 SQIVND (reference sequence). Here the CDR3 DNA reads TGTGCCAGTAGTTCACGAGGGAACGGCTACACCTTC. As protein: CASSSRGNGYTF.

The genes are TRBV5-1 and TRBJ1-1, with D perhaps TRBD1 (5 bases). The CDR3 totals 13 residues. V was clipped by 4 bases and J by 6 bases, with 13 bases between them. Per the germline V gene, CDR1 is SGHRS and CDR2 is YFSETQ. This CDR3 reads CASSPRWGAEAFF. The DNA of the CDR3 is TGCGCCAGCAGCCCCCGGTGGGGCGCTGAAGCTTTCTTT. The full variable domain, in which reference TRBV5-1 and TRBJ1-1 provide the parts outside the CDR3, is KAGVTQTPRYLIKTRGQQVTLSCSPISGHRSVSWYQQTPGQGLQFLFEYFSETQRNKGNFPGRFSGRQFSNSRSEMNVSTLELGDSALYLCASSPRWGAEAFFGQGTRLTVV.

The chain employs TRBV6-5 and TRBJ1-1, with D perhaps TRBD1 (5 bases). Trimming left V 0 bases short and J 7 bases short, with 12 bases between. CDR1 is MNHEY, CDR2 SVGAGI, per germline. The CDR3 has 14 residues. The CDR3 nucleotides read TGTGCCAGCAGTTACTCGACGACAGCATTTGAAGCTTTCTTT. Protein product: CASSYSTTAFEAFF.

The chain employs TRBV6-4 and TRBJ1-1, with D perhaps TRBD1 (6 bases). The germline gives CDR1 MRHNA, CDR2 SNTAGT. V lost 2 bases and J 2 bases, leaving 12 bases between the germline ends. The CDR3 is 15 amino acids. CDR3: CASSDRGGLNTEAFF. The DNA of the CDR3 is TGTGCCAGCAGTGACAGGGGGGGACTAAACACTGAAGCTTTCTTT.

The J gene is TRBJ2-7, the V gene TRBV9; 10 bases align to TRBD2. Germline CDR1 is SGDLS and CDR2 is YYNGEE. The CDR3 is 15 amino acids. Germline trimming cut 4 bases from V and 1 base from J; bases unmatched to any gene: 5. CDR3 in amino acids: CASSPGTSASYEQYF. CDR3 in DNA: TGTGCCAGCAGCCCAGGGACTAGCGCATCCTACGAGCAGTACTTC. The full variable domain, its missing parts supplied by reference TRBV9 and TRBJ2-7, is DSGVTQTPKHLITATGQRVTLRCSPRSGDLSVYWYQQSLDQGLQFLIQYYNGEERAKGNILERFSAQQFPDLHSELNLSSLELGDSALYFCASSPGTSASYEQYFGPGTRLTVT.

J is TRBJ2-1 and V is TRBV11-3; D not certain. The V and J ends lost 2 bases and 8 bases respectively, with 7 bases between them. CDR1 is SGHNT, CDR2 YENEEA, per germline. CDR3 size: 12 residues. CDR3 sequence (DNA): TGTGCCAGCAGCTTAAGAGAGTATGAGCAGTTCTTC. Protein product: CASSLREYEQFF.

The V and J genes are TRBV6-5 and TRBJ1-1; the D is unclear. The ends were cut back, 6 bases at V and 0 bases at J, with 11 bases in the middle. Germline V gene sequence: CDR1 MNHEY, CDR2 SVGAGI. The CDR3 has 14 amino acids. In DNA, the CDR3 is TGTGCCAGCAGCAGCAGCAGGTTGAACACTGAAGCTTTCTTT. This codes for CASSSSRLNTEAFF.

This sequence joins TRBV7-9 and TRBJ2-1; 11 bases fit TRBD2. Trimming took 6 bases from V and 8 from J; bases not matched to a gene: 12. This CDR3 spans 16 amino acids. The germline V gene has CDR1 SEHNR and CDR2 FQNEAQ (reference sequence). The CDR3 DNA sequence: TGTGCCAGCAGGGGGAATCAACTAGCGGGGGTTGATGAGCAGTTCTTC. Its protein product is CASRGNQLAGVDEQFF.

CDR3 sequence (DNA): TGTGCCAGCAGTTCGCCGACGGGTGAGCAGTTCTTC. This encodes CASSSPTGEQFF. The chain carries TRBV2 and TRBJ2-1; D remains ambiguous. This CDR3 comprises 12 residues. V lost 5 bases to trimming and J lost 9 bases, with 11 bases between them. CDR1 and CDR2 from the germline V gene are SNHLY and FYNNEI.

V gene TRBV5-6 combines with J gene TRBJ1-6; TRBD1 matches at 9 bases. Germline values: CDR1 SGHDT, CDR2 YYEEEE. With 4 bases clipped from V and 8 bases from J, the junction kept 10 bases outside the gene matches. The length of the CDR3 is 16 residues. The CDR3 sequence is CASSAGTGRGDSPLHF. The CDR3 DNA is TGTGCCAGCAGCGCGGGGACAGGGCGAGGGGATTCACCCCTCCACTTT.

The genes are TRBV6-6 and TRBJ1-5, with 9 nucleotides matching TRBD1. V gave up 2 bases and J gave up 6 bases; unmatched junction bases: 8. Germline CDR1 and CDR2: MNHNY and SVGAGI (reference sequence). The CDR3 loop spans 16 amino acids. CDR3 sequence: CASSYPQGAMAQPQHF. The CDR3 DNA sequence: TGTGCCAGCAGTTACCCACAGGGGGCGATGGCTCAGCCCCAGCATTTT.

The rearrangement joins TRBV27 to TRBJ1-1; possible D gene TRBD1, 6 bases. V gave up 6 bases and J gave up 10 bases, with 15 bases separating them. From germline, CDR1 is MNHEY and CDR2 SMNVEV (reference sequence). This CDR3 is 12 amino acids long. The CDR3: CASSPTGPGAFF. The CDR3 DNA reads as TGTGCCAGCAGCCCCACAGGGCCCGGAGCTTTCTTT.

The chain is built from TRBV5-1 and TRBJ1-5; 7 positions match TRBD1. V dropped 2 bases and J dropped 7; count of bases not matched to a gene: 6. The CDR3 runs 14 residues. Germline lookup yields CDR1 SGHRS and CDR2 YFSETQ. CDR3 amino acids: CASSLQGKGQPQHF. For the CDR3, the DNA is TGCGCCAGCAGCTTACAGGGGAAAGGGCAGCCCCAGCATTTT.

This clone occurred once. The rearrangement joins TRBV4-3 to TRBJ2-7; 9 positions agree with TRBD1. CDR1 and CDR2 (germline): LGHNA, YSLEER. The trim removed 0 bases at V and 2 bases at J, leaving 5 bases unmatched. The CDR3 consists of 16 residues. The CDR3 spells CASSQDYRGRTYEQYF. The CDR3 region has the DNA TGCGCCAGCAGCCAAGACTACAGGGGGCGAACCTACGAGCAGTACTTC.